These T cell receptor beta chains were read from a single sample in a study of CD8 T cells in Susac syndrome. TCRdb recomputed calls from the immunoSEQ multiplex PCR reads with MiXCR, one row per CDR3 protein. The table has tens of thousands of distinct CDR3 sequences, approximately 94% seen once. The sample comprised CD8+ T cells from PBMCs. These receptors all stem from a human donor in good health. Both conserved end residues are part of each CDR3.

CDR3: CASSVAPGRGSYEQYF
J: TRBJ2-7
V: TRBV9

CDR3: CASSGGGTEAFF
J: TRBJ1-1
V: TRBV5-1

CDR3: CASSQTSSYNEQFF
J: TRBJ2-1
V: TRBV4-1

CDR3: CASSGTGTYYFSGANVLTF
J: TRBJ2-6
V: TRBV5-6

CDR3: CASSEGDYSGNTIYF
J: TRBJ1-3
V: TRBV6-1

CDR3: CASSSLDFLTQYF
J: TRBJ2-3
V: TRBV13

CDR3: CASSPHRTSGVEQFF
J: TRBJ2-1
V: TRBV4-1

CDR3: CASSLAGQPQHF
J: TRBJ1-5
V: TRBV12-3/TRBV12-4

CDR3: CASSTDRASPLHF
J: TRBJ1-6
V: TRBV5-4

CDR3: CASSGTGELFF
J: TRBJ2-2
V: TRBV6-5

CDR3: CSVEDPGTVSTGELFF
J: TRBJ2-2
V: TRBV29-1

CDR3: CASSSAPSNEQFF
J: TRBJ2-1
V: TRBV13

CDR3: CASSRTPGQGRNTGELFF
J: TRBJ2-2
V: TRBV27

CDR3: CASSRREFDYGYTF
J: TRBJ1-2
V: TRBV4-1

CDR3: CASSLSGREAVGYTF
J: TRBJ1-2
V: TRBV27

CDR3: CASSLGAPGTDTQYF
J: TRBJ2-3
V: TRBV7-8

CDR3: CSVEWGQGPYGYTF
J: TRBJ1-2
V: TRBV29-1

CDR3: CSGEELSQGYEQYF
J: TRBJ2-7
V: TRBV20-1

CDR3: CASNGQGALAYGYTF
J: TRBJ1-2
V: TRBV12-3/TRBV12-4

CDR3: CASSLLNTGELFF
J: TRBJ2-2
V: TRBV27

CDR3: CASSLREGETQYF
J: TRBJ2-5
V: TRBV7-9

CDR3: CASRPDTDNSPLHF
J: TRBJ1-6
V: TRBV28